These T cell receptor beta chains were read from a single sample in a study of early T cells in non-severe SARS-CoV-2 infection. One entry per CDR3 protein, called by TCRdb with MiXCR from the 5' RACE reads. Among over 60,000 distinct CDR3 sequences listed, around 10% were seen once. The sample consisted of whole blood, taken at baseline. The origin of the receptors is an adult who was a healthcare worker with PCR-confirmed SARS-CoV-2 infection or an uninfected control (not recorded which). Each CDR3 is given with its conserved first and last residue. Fields, in order: D gene, clone size, J gene, V gene, CDR3 DNA, CDR3 protein. D genes are given only for firm matches. Only some rows state a clone size, as once, few, many or a class for expanded clones.

.,few,TRBJ2-5,TRBV7-6,TGTGCCAGCAGCTCCAGCAGGTGGGAGATCAAGACCCAGTACTTC,CASSSSRWEIKTQYF
TRBD1,few,TRBJ2-3,TRBV30,TGTGCCTGGAGTGTACGACAGGGGACCGCAGATACGCAGTATTTT,CAWSVRQGTADTQYF
.,few,TRBJ2-3,TRBV9,TGTGCCAGCAGCGTAGGGTCACAAGCAGATACGCAGTATTTT,CASSVGSQADTQYF
TRBD1,.,TRBJ2-1,TRBV7-9,TGTGCCAGCAGCTCCTTACAGGGGGGAGGCTACAATGAGCAGTTCTTC,CASSSLQGGGYNEQFF
.,few,TRBJ2-5,TRBV7-8,TGTGCCAGCAGCCGCCTCCGGGCCACCCTGGGGGAGACCCAGTACTTC,CASSRLRATLGETQYF
.,many,TRBJ1-2,TRBV28,TGTGCCAGCAGTCCCGCAGAGGGGACTCCTGGTGGCTACACCTTC,CASSPAEGTPGGYTF
.,.,TRBJ1-4,TRBV6-1,TGTGCCAGCGCCGAGATTTACACCGCAACTAATGAAAAACTGTTTTTT,CASAEIYTATNEKLFF
.,few,TRBJ1-4,TRBV18,TGTGCCAGCTCACCTGGTGGTCATTTTGAAAAACTGTTTTTT,CASSPGGHFEKLFF
.,.,TRBJ1-1,TRBV7-6,TGTGCCAGCAGCTTGGGTCAGTCGAACACTGAAGCTTTCTTT,CASSLGQSNTEAFF
.,.,TRBJ2-2,TRBV7-8,TGTGCCAGCAGCCAAAAGGGGGTTAATTTTGGCGGGGAGCTGTTTTTT,CASSQKGVNFGGELFF
TRBD2,few,TRBJ2-1,TRBV27,TGTGCCAGCAGACCTTCCTCTAGCGGGGGGGCCTACAATGAGCAGTTCTTC,CASRPSSSGGAYNEQFF
.,many,TRBJ2-5,TRBV11-2,TGTGCCAGCAGCTTAGATTGGGGGGAAGAGACCCAGTACTTC,CASSLDWGEETQYF
.,many,TRBJ2-3,TRBV27,TGTGCCAGCAGTTTATCAGGTCTAGGGGCAGATACGCAGTATTTT,CASSLSGLGADTQYF
.,few,TRBJ1-6,TRBV4-1,TGCGCCAGCAGCCAAGCGGCAAGGGGTGGGTCACCCCTCCACTTT,CASSQAARGGSPLHF
.,.,TRBJ1-5,TRBV7-9,TGTGCCAGCAGCTTAGAAGGGACACCAAGCAATCAGCCCCAGCATTTT,CASSLEGTPSNQPQHF
TRBD2,.,TRBJ2-1,TRBV2,TGTGCCAGCAGGCGCCTAGCGGGGGTCTCCTACAATGAGCAGTTCTTC,CASRRLAGVSYNEQFF
.,many,TRBJ2-1,TRBV4-1,TGCGCCAGCAGCCAAGCTGGAACCTGGGGTAATGAGCAGTTCTTC,CASSQAGTWGNEQFF
.,.,TRBJ2-7,TRBV30,TGTGCCTGGACGCAGGGGCCTTCCTACGAGCAGTACTTC,CAWTQGPSYEQYF
.,many,TRBJ2-2,TRBV4-3,TGCGCCAGCAGCCAGGGGGAATTGAACACCGGGGAGCTGTTTTTT,CASSQGELNTGELFF
.,many,TRBJ2-7,TRBV27,TGTGCCAGCAGCCCGGGGCAGACCAACTACGAGCAGTACTTC,CASSPGQTNYEQYF
.,few,TRBJ2-7,TRBV30,TGTGCCTGGAGTTCCCGTGCTGGGGAGCAGTACTTC,CAWSSRAGEQYF
.,many,TRBJ1-6,TRBV5-1,TGCGCCAGCAGCTTGGACGGACTGAGAAATTCACCCCTCCACTTT,CASSLDGLRNSPLHF
TRBD1,few,TRBJ2-7,TRBV29-1,TGCAGCGTAGCTCGGGACAGGGCTTACGAGCAGTACTTC,CSVARDRAYEQYF
.,.,TRBJ2-1,TRBV20-1,TGCAGTGCCGAGACGCAGGGTAATGTGCAGTTCTTC,CSAETQGNVQFF
.,many,TRBJ1-1,TRBV30,TGTGCCTGGACTCAGTCCTACTTCAACACTGAAGCTTTCTTT,CAWTQSYFNTEAFF
.,.,TRBJ1-1,TRBV11-2,TGTGCCAGCAGCTTCCGAAACATTGTTCCTGAAGCTTTCTTT,CASSFRNIVPEAFF
TRBD1,.,TRBJ1-4,TRBV20-1,TGCAGTGCCGGGAGGACAGGGCAGGAAAAACTGTTTTTT,CSAGRTGQEKLFF
TRBD2,.,TRBJ2-2,TRBV3-1,TGTGCCAGCAGCCAACCCTTAGCGGGGACGTACACCGGGGAGCTGTTTTTT,CASSQPLAGTYTGELFF
TRBD1,few,TRBJ2-3,TRBV11-2,TGTGCCAGCAGGTCAGGGGGAGGCACAGATACGCAGTATTTT,CASRSGGGTDTQYF
.,.,TRBJ1-2,TRBV7-6,TGTGCCAGCATCCTTGGGGGATCCCCCTACTATGGCTACACCTTC,CASILGGSPYYGYTF
.,few,TRBJ1-5,TRBV30,TGTGCCTGGAGTGTACCCGGAGGCAATCAGCCCCAGCATTTT,CAWSVPGGNQPQHF
.,.,TRBJ2-7,TRBV3-1,TGTGCCAGCAGCCAGTCCCCGACAGACGTGATGGGAGAGCAGTACTTC,CASSQSPTDVMGEQYF
.,few,TRBJ1-2,TRBV12-3/TRBV12-4,TGTGCCAGCAGTTTAGGTGATGTCTATGGCTACACCTTC,CASSLGDVYGYTF
.,.,TRBJ2-5,TRBV12-3/TRBV12-4,TGTGCCAGCAGTTTATTCCGGGGACAGACCCAGTACTTC,CASSLFRGQTQYF
TRBD1,few,TRBJ1-1,TRBV20-1,TGCAGTGCTAGAGACCACAGGGGTACTGAAGCTTTCTTT,CSARDHRGTEAFF
.,many,TRBJ2-7,TRBV3-1,TGTGCCAGCAGCCAGAATGGGATCACCGTCGAGCAGTACTTC,CASSQNGITVEQYF
.,.,TRBJ1-1,TRBV6-6,TGTGCCTGCTTCAGGGAAGTCTACACTGAAGCTTTCTTT,CACFREVYTEAFF
.,few,TRBJ2-3,TRBV28,TGTGCCAGCAGTTTGGGACTGACGACAGATACGCAGTATTTT,CASSLGLTTDTQYF
TRBD1,few,TRBJ2-1,TRBV6-2/TRBV6-3,TGTGCCAGCAGTTATCAGGGACAGGGGGCTCCGATCTTC,CASSYQGQGAPIF